Reported below is one T cell receptor beta chain. As processed by the authors: Estimated nucleated cell counts came from reference gene primer amplification. Produced via immunoSEQ multiplex PCR; TCRdb's table is partial and in-frame only. V and J calls and clone size are those listed in that table; D and trimming were worked out from the DNA. This sample has approximately 70,000 clones; 70% to 85% occur once, and the top ten carry 35% to 45%. This entry comes from a study of blood T cell repertoires in COVID-19. Whole-study context: T cells, B-cell-depleted T cells, or PBMCs supplied cDNA or gDNA.

The V and J ends lost 5 bases and 3 bases, in that order; junction bases with no gene match: 9. Germline V gene sequence: CDR1 SGHTA, CDR2 FQGNSA. The CDR3 spans 16 residues. The sample comprised peripheral blood. This chain links TRBV7-2 with TRBJ1-1; 10 bases fit TRBD1. The TCR comes from a woman between 70 and 85 years old with acute or convalescent COVID-19. The CDR3 region is CASSRARGQGYTEAFF. The CDR3 DNA follows: TGTGCCAGCAGCCGCGCGCGGGGACAGGGGTACACTGAAGCTTTCTTT.